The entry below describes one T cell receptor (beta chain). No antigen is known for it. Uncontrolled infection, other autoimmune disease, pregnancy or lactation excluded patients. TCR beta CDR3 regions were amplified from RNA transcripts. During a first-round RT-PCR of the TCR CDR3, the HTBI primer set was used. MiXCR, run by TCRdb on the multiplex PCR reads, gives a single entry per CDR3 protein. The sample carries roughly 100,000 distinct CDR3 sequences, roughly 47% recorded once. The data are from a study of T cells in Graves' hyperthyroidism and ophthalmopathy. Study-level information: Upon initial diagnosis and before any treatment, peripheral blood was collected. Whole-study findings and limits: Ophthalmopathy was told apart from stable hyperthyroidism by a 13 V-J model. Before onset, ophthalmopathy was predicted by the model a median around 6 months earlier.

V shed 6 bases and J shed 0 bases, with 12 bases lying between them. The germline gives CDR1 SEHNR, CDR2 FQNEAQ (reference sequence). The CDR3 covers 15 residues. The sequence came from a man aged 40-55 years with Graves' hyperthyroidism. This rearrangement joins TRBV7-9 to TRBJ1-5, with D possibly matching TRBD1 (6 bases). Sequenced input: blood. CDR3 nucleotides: TGTGCCAGCAGTGCTAGGACAGATAGCAATCAGCCCCAGCATTTT. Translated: CASSARTDSNQPQHF.